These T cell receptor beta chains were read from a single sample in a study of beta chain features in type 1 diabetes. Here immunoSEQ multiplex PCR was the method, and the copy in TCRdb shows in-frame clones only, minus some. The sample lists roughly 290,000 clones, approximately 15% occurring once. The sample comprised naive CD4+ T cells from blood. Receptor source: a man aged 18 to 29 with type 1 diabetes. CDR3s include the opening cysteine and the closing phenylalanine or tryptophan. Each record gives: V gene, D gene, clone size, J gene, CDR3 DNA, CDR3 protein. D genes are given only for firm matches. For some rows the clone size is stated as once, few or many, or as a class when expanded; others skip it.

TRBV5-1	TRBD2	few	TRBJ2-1	TGCGCCAGCAGCTTGGCCTTGGCGGGAGTGACCTACAATGAGCAGTTCTTC	CASSLALAGVTYNEQFF
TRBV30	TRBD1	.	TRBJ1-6	TGTGCCTGGAGGGGACAGGGACTATCACCCCTCCACTTT	CAWRGQGLSPLHF
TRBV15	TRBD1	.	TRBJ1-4	TGTGCCACCAGCGTTGACAGGGCGAGGGCTGCAAAACTGTTTTTT	CATSVDRARAAKLFF
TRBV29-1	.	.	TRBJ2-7	TGCAGCGTTGGGACATATTACTACGAGCAGTACTTC	CSVGTYYYEQYF
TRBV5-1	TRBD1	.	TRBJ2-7	TGCGCCAGCAGCTTTAGAGACAGGGGGACCTACGAGCAGTACTTC	CASSFRDRGTYEQYF
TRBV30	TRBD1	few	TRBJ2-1	TGTGCCCTGACAGGGTACAATGAGCAGTTCTTC	CALTGYNEQFF
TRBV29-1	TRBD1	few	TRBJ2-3	TGCAGCGTTGGGGGACAGGAGGGATTTACGCAGTATTTT	CSVGGQEGFTQYF
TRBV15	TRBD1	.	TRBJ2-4	TGTGCCACCAGCAGAGGTGGGACAGGAGAAGACATTCAGTACTTC	CATSRGGTGEDIQYF
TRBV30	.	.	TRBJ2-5	TGTGCCTGGAGTAAGAGCCCCTGGCAGTACTTC	CAWSKSPWQYF
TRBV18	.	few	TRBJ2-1	TGTGCCAGCTCACGAACAGGGCCCCCGGGGAATGAGCAGTTCTTC	CASSRTGPPGNEQFF
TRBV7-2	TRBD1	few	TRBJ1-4	TGTGCCAGCAGCTTTCGTCCCACCGGGACAGGAGGAGCTAATGAAAAACTGTTTTTT	CASSFRPTGTGGANEKLFF
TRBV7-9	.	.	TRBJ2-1	TGTGCCAGCAGCCCGGTGGTCGGTTACAATGAGCAGTTCTTC	CASSPVVGYNEQFF